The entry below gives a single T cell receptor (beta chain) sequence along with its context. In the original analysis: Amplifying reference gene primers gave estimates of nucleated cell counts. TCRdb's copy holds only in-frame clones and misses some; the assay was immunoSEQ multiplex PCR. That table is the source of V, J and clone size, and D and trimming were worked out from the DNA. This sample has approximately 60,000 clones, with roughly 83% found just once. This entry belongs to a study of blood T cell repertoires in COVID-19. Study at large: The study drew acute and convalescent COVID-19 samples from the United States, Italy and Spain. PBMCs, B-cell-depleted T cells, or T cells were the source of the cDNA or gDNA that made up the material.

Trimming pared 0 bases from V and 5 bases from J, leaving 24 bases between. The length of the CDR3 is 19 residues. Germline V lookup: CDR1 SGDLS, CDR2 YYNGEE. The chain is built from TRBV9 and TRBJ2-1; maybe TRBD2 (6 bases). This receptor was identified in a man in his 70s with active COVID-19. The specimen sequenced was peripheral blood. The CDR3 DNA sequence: TGTGCCAGCAGCGTAGCCCCCATGGTTGGCGGAGGGCCCCACAATGAGCAGTTCTTC. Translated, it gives CASSVAPMVGGGPHNEQFF.